This T cell receptor beta chain stems from a study of T cell repertoires in cytomegalovirus infection. Turning to this clonotype: The antigen is undetermined.

MiXCR, applied by TCRdb to the reads, yields one record per CDR3 protein. This sample has some 110,000 distinct CDR3 sequences, with roughly a tenth found just once. Sample: PBMCs, sequenced either directly or after in vitro stimulation (not recorded which). This receptor was obtained from a human donor in good health (CMV status not recorded). Some clones in this sample may be carry-over from other donors' samples.

The CDR3 coding sequence is TGCGCCAGCAGCCAGAACGGGGGAACTTGGGCTTTCTTT. It encodes CASSQNGGTWAFF. The rearrangement joins TRBV4-1 to TRBJ1-1; perhaps TRBD1 as D (5 bases). Germline V gene sequence: CDR1 MGHRA, CDR2 YSYEKL. The CDR3 is 13 residues long. V was pared by 3 bases and J by 11 bases, with 16 bases between.